These 10 T cell receptor beta chains originate from one sample sequenced in a study of CD8+CD57+ T cells in acquired aplastic anemia. Genomic DNA templated the TCR beta VDJ and CDR3 profiling. TCRdb re-analysed the reads in MiXCR, keeping a single row per CDR3 protein. Of 350,000 to 450,000 distinct CDR3 sequences in the sample, under 80% were seen once. The sample taken for sequencing was sorted CD4+, CD8+, or CD8+CD57+ T cells (not recorded which) from PBMCs. The receptors were gathered from a human donor in good health, serving as a control.

The chain uses TRBV29-1 and TRBJ2-3; D is unresolved. The germline gives CDR1 SQVTM, CDR2 ANQGSEA. V lost 4 bases and J lost 3, with 20 bases in between. The CDR3 runs to 16 residues. In DNA, the CDR3 is TGCAGCGTTGTTTGGCTCAGGCGACGTGAGACAGATACGCAGTATTTT. It encodes CSVVWLRRRETDTQYF.

Of note for this clonotype: An end of the junction does not agree with germline; a read error may underlie this. V gene TRBV15 combines with J gene TRBJ2-1; unclear D gene. CDR1 is LNHNV and CDR2 is YYDKDF in the germline V gene (reference sequence). The CDR3 has 13 amino acids. CDR3 protein: CASSEVPINEQFF. The DNA of the CDR3 is TGTGCCAGCAGCGAGGTCCCCATAAATGAGCAGTTCTTC.

V and J are TRBV19 and TRBJ1-3; a possible D gene is TRBD1 (5 bases). The CDR3 is 17 amino acids. Looked up from germline, CDR1 is LNHDA and CDR2 is SQIVND (reference sequence). Trimming took 5 bases from V and 1 from J, leaving 18 bases between them. CDR3 coding DNA: TGTGCCAGTAGTCTCCGGGGGAAGATGGGTTCTGGAAACACCATATATTTT. As protein: CASSLRGKMGSGNTIYF.

About this clonotype itself: With a much larger clone just one base away, this may be a read error. V and J are TRBV20-1 and TRBJ1-1; D remains ambiguous. V was shortened by 2 bases and J by 4 bases, with 5 bases between the two germline ends. The CDR3 is 11 residues long. CDR1 is DFQATT and CDR2 is SNEGSKA in the germline V gene (reference sequence). The CDR3 loop reads CSARPFTEAFF. DNA for the CDR3: TGCAGTGCTAGACCCTTCACTGAAGCTTTCTTT.

As regards this clonotype: Mismatch with germline at one junction end may stem from a read error. The chain is built from TRBV15 and TRBJ2-5; perhaps TRBD2 as D (5 bases). Germline V gene data show CDR1 as LNHNV and CDR2 as YYDKDF (reference sequence). This CDR3 has 16 residues. CDR3 residues: CASSGALATIQETQYF. As DNA, the CDR3 is TGTGCCAGCAGCGGAGCGCTGGCGACTATACAAGAGACCCAGTACTTC.

Concerning this clonotype: At one boundary the junction diverges from the germline segment, which might be a read error. This rearrangement joins TRBV7-2 to TRBJ1-1; D not resolved. The CDR3 extends over 12 amino acids. The germline gives CDR1 SGHTA, CDR2 FQGNSA. The CDR3 reads CASSLDRYEEYF. CDR3 DNA sequence: TGTGCCAGCAGCTTAGATCGCTACGAGGAGTACTTC.

This clonotype is a singleton in its sample. The J gene is TRBJ2-7, the V gene TRBV7-9; 8 bases align to TRBD2. The CDR3 runs 15 residues. Trimming took 1 base from V and 6 from J; bases not matched to a gene: 8. CDR1 and CDR2 from the germline V gene are SEHNR and FQNEAQ (reference sequence). As DNA, the CDR3 is TGTGCCAGCAGCTTAGTCCTCGGGGGGGCAGGCGAGCAGTACTTC. Translated: CASSLVLGGAGEQYF.

Worth noting for this clonotype: One base away lies a much larger clone, so this may be a sequencing read error. The chain joins TRBV6-5 to TRBJ2-7, with D possibly TRBD2 on 6 matching bases. The CDR3 is made up of 16 amino acids. V was pared by 0 bases and J by 2 bases, with 14 bases between. Germline CDR1 and CDR2: MNHEY and SVGAGI. CDR3 region: CASSYSFGSLTYEQYF. The CDR3 region has the DNA TGTGCCAGCAGTTACTCTTTCGGGAGCCTCACCTACGAGCAGTACTTC.

This clonotype appeared a few times. The chain is built from TRBV29-1 and TRBJ1-5; D might be TRBD1 (6 bases). Germline-derived CDR1 and CDR2 are SQVTM and ANQGSEA. The germline V and J ends were trimmed by 6 bases and 1 base, with 13 bases remaining between them. This CDR3 comprises 14 residues. In DNA form, the CDR3 reads TGCAGCGTCCGTGAGGGGGGGAGCAATCAGCCCCAGCATTTT. Its translation: CSVREGGSNQPQHF.

The rearrangement uses TRBV27 and TRBJ2-1, with 7 bases identical to TRBD2. This CDR3 is built from 15 residues. V was clipped by 5 bases and J by 2 bases; unmatched bases: 6. Germline V CDR1 and CDR2: MNHEY, SMNVEV (reference sequence). The CDR3 coding sequence is TGTGCCAGCAGTCTCGAGAGCGGGGCCTACAATGAGCAGTTCTTC. Protein: CASSLESGAYNEQFF.